The clone carrying this T cell receptor (beta chain) was picked up one time. These data are taken from a study of shared clonotypes between healthy human individuals. Method: immunoSEQ multiplex PCR; TCRdb's copy keeps in-frame clones and lacks some. The profile covers about 1 million clones, with under 80% appearing a single time and about 1.5% taken by the ten largest. This CDR3 is 15 amino acids long. From germline, CDR1 is SGHNT and CDR2 YENEEA. Trimming removed 5 bases at V and 7 bases at J, with 15 bases between. This clonotype was sampled from a man aged 18 to 29 in good health. Source material: memory CD4+ T cells sorted from blood. Subset here: CD45RA-negative fraction. This chain joins TRBV11-3 and TRBJ1-6; maybe TRBD1 (6 bases). The CDR3 DNA is TGTGCCAGCAGCCCACAGGGACTGAGCAATTCACCCCTCCACTTT. Protein sequence: CASSPQGLSNSPLHF.